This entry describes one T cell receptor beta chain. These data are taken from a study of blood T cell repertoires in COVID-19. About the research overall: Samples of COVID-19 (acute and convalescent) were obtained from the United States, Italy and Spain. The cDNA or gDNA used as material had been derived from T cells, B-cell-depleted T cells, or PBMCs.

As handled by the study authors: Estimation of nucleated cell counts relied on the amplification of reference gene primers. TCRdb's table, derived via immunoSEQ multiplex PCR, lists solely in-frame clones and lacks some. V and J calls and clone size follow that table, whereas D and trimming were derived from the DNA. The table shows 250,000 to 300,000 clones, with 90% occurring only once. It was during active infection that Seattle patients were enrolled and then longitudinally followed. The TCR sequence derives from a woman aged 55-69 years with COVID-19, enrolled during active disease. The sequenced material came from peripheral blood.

CDR3 nucleotide sequence: TGCGCCAGCAGCTTGGATATGACAGGGAATTCACCCCTCCACTTT. It is translated as CASSLDMTGNSPLHF. The chain carries TRBV5-1 and TRBJ1-6, with TRBD1 matching 7 bases. The CDR3 extends over 15 amino acids. The germline CDR1 and CDR2 sequences are SGHRS and YFSETQ. V was clipped by 0 bases and J by 7 bases; unmatched bases: 4.